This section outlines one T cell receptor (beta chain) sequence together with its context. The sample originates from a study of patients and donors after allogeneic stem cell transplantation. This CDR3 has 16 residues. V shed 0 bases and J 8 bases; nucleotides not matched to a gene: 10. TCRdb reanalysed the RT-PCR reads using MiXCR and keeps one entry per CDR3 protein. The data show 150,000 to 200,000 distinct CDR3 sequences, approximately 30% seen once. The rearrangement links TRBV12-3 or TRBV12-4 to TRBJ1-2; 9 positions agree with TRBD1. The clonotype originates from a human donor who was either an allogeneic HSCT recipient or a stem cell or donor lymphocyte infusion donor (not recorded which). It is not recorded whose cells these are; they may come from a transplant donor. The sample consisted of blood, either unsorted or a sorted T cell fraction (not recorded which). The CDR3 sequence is CASSLARGQGKWGYTF. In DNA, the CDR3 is TGTGCCAGCAGTTTAGCACGAGGACAGGGGAAGTGGGGCTACACCTTC.